Listed below are T cell receptor beta chains from one sample, sequenced in a study of cytomegalovirus exposure and HLA in healthy donors. Libraries were prepared by immunoSEQ multiplex PCR; TCRdb keeps only in-frame clonotypes and omits some of them. The sample includes under 200,000 clones, 80% to 90% of them seen just once. Source material: PBMCs. The receptors derive from a woman aged 50 to 60 in good health and CMV-seronegative. Both conserved end residues are part of each CDR3. A D gene is named only where the DNA matches it firmly. Clone size is stated in some rows and not others, as once, few, many or a class when expanded.

V: TRBV7-2
D: .
J: TRBJ1-1
size: .
DNA: TGTGCCAGCAGCCCCCGACAGTTATCGAACACTGAAGCTTTCTTT
CDR3: CASSPRQLSNTEAFF

V: TRBV12-5
D: TRBD2
J: TRBJ2-1
size: few
DNA: TGTGCTAGTGGTTTGGTACTTAGCGGGGGGGCTTCCTACAATGAGCAGTTCTTC
CDR3: CASGLVLSGGASYNEQFF

V: TRBV11-3
D: .
J: TRBJ2-7
size: .
DNA: TGTGCCAGCAGCCTAGGACAGCCTTACGAGCAGTACTTC
CDR3: CASSLGQPYEQYF

V: TRBV6-1
D: TRBD1
J: TRBJ1-1
size: once
DNA: TGTGCCAGCACTCGGACAGGCCAGAACACTGAAGCTTTCTTT
CDR3: CASTRTGQNTEAFF

V: TRBV10-1
D: .
J: TRBJ2-1
size: .
DNA: TGCGCCAGCAGTGCAGCAAGCGGCTCCTACAATGAGCAGTTCTTC
CDR3: CASSAASGSYNEQFF

V: TRBV7-9
D: .
J: TRBJ1-2
size: .
DNA: TGTGCCAGCAGCATACAGGGCTATGGCTACACCTTC
CDR3: CASSIQGYGYTF

V: TRBV11-3
D: TRBD2
J: TRBJ2-4
size: .
DNA: TGTGCCAGCAGCTCCGACGGGACTAGCGGGGGGCAAAACATTCAGTACTTC
CDR3: CASSSDGTSGGQNIQYF

V: TRBV9
D: .
J: TRBJ2-6
size: .
DNA: TGTGCCAGCAGCGCGATTGGAAGGGGATCGAGCTCTGGGGCCAACGTCCTGACTTTC
CDR3: CASSAIGRGSSSGANVLTF

V: TRBV5-4
D: TRBD2
J: TRBJ2-3
size: .
DNA: TGTGCCAGCAGCTTGGTACCGACTAGCGTAAGCACAGATACGCAGTATTTT
CDR3: CASSLVPTSVSTDTQYF

V: TRBV7-3
D: TRBD2
J: TRBJ2-3
size: .
DNA: TGTGCCAGCAGCTTAAATAGCGGGGGGGGTACAGATACGCAGTATTTT
CDR3: CASSLNSGGGTDTQYF

V: TRBV9
D: TRBD2
J: TRBJ2-7
size: .
DNA: TGTGCCAGCAGCGAGGGACTAGCGGGTTCCTACGAGCAGTACTTC
CDR3: CASSEGLAGSYEQYF

V: TRBV30
D: .
J: TRBJ2-3
size: .
DNA: TGTGCCTGGAGGGGTGGGACTTCAGATACGCAGTATTTT
CDR3: CAWRGGTSDTQYF

V: TRBV5-1
D: TRBD2
J: TRBJ2-1
size: .
DNA: TGCGCCAGCAGCTTCCCGGGGGGGTCGTTCTTC
CDR3: CASSFPGGSFF

V: TRBV5-4
D: .
J: TRBJ1-2
size: once
DNA: TGTGCCAGCAGCTTGGCACGCGGGACTCCGAGCTCCTATGGCTACACCTTC
CDR3: CASSLARGTPSSYGYTF

V: TRBV7-2
D: TRBD2
J: TRBJ2-3
size: .
DNA: TGTGCCAGCAGCCAAGGAGTAGCGGGGACATATACGCAGTATTTT
CDR3: CASSQGVAGTYTQYF

V: TRBV5-4
D: .
J: TRBJ2-5
size: .
DNA: TGTGCCAGCAGGCCCGGACTGGAGGAGACCCAGTACTTC
CDR3: CASRPGLEETQYF

V: TRBV7-9
D: TRBD2
J: TRBJ2-5
size: .
DNA: TGTGCCAGCAGCCTACACCTGGGAGGGGAGGAAGAGACCCAGTACTTC
CDR3: CASSLHLGGEEETQYF

V: TRBV10-1
D: .
J: TRBJ2-3
size: .
DNA: TGCGCCAGCAGTGATAGGGGAGGCCGCACAGATACGCAGTATTTT
CDR3: CASSDRGGRTDTQYF

V: TRBV7-2
D: TRBD2
J: TRBJ2-7
size: .
DNA: TGTGCCAGCAGCTTAGTTGTTAGCGGGGCCTACGAGCAGTACTTC
CDR3: CASSLVVSGAYEQYF

V: TRBV27
D: TRBD1
J: TRBJ1-5
size: .
DNA: TGTGCCAGCAGATCCGGGACAGGGGCACAGCCCCAGCATTTT
CDR3: CASRSGTGAQPQHF

V: TRBV5-4
D: TRBD2
J: TRBJ2-7
size: .
DNA: TGTGCCAGCAGCTTCGGACTAGCGGGGCCTTATAGCTCCTACGAGCAGTACTTC
CDR3: CASSFGLAGPYSSYEQYF

V: TRBV7-2
D: TRBD1
J: TRBJ1-6
size: .
DNA: TGTGCCAGCAGCTTAGGGTCAGGGGGTAATTCACCCCTCCACTTT
CDR3: CASSLGSGGNSPLHF

V: TRBV15
D: .
J: TRBJ2-7
size: few
DNA: TGTGCCACCAGCAGAGACGAAGGACTATCCTACGAGCAGTACTTC
CDR3: CATSRDEGLSYEQYF

V: TRBV5-1
D: .
J: TRBJ1-1
size: .
DNA: TGCGCCAGCAGCCTCCTTCTGACAGCTGAAGGTGGCACTGAAGCTTTCTTT
CDR3: CASSLLLTAEGGTEAFF

V: TRBV6-5
D: .
J: TRBJ1-1
size: .
DNA: TGTGCCAGCAGTTCCCACGGGAACACTGAAGCTTTCTTT
CDR3: CASSSHGNTEAFF

V: TRBV12-2
D: .
J: TRBJ1-4
size: .
DNA: .
CDR3: CASRVGQGASNEKLFF

V: TRBV9
D: TRBD2
J: TRBJ2-1
size: .
DNA: TGTGCCAGCAGCGTAAGGACTAGCGGGAGTTTCTACAATGAGCAGTTCTTC
CDR3: CASSVRTSGSFYNEQFF

V: TRBV27
D: .
J: TRBJ2-1
size: .
DNA: TGTGCCAGCAGTTTTGGCGGCAATGAGCAGTTCTTC
CDR3: CASSFGGNEQFF

V: TRBV5-4
D: .
J: TRBJ2-1
size: once
DNA: TGTGCCAGCAGCTTCTTTAACTCCTACAATGAGCAGTTCTTC
CDR3: CASSFFNSYNEQFF

V: TRBV7-9
D: .
J: TRBJ1-4
size: .
DNA: TGTGCCGGAGGGAATGAAAAACTGTTTTTT
CDR3: CAGGNEKLFF

V: TRBV9
D: .
J: TRBJ2-1
size: .
DNA: TGTGCCAGCAGCGTAGCGGGGACCTACAATGAGCAGTTCTTC
CDR3: CASSVAGTYNEQFF

V: TRBV7-9
D: TRBD1
J: TRBJ2-7
size: .
DNA: TGTGCCAGCAGCTTTAGACAGGGCCCAACGGGGGAGCAGTACTTC
CDR3: CASSFRQGPTGEQYF

V: TRBV2
D: TRBD2
J: TRBJ2-1
size: .
DNA: TGTGCCAGCAGTGAAGTCGGAAAGACTAGCGGGTACAATGAGCAGTTCTTC
CDR3: CASSEVGKTSGYNEQFF

V: TRBV11-2
D: .
J: TRBJ1-1
size: .
DNA: TGTGCCAGCAGCCTATGGCTTTCAAACCAGGGGACTGAAGCTTTCTTT
CDR3: CASSLWLSNQGTEAFF

V: TRBV6-1
D: .
J: TRBJ1-1
size: .
DNA: TGTGCCAGCAGTGAAGGCAGGGGAACTGAAGCTTTCTTT
CDR3: CASSEGRGTEAFF

V: TRBV5-4
D: .
J: TRBJ1-4
size: .
DNA: TGTGCCAGCAGCTTGGAAGGAGGATCGGGTGAAAAACTGTTTTTT
CDR3: CASSLEGGSGEKLFF

V: TRBV7-6
D: TRBD2
J: TRBJ2-5
size: once
DNA: TGTGCCAGCAGCTTAGTCGCGGGGGGCCGAGAGACCCAGTACTTC
CDR3: CASSLVAGGRETQYF

V: TRBV25-1
D: TRBD1
J: TRBJ2-2
size: few
DNA: TGTGCCAGCAGTGAACCAGGACAGGGGGCCGGGGAGCTGTTTTTT
CDR3: CASSEPGQGAGELFF

V: TRBV19
D: TRBD2
J: TRBJ2-3
size: .
DNA: TGTGCCAGCGCCCCACTAGCGGGGGGGGGTAGAGCGCAGTATTTT
CDR3: CASAPLAGGGRAQYF

V: TRBV6-6
D: TRBD1
J: TRBJ1-5
size: .
DNA: TGTGCCAGCAGGACGGGTGGACAGGGCAATCAGCCCCAGCATTTT
CDR3: CASRTGGQGNQPQHF

V: TRBV6-5
D: .
J: TRBJ2-1
size: few
DNA: TGTGCCAGCAGAGCGGGCCACCAATCCTACAATGAGCAGTTCTTC
CDR3: CASRAGHQSYNEQFF

V: TRBV10-3
D: .
J: TRBJ2-1
size: once
DNA: TGTGCCATCGGGCAGAGGAGGGAAGGAGAGCAGTTCTTC
CDR3: CAIGQRREGEQFF

V: TRBV2
D: TRBD1
J: TRBJ1-2
size: .
DNA: TGTGCCAGCACCCTTATAGGGACAGCCTACACCTTC
CDR3: CASTLIGTAYTF

V: TRBV4-1
D: .
J: TRBJ2-2
size: .
DNA: TGCGCCAGCAGCCTACCGACAGCGAACACCGGGGAGCTGTTTTTT
CDR3: CASSLPTANTGELFF

V: TRBV28
D: .
J: TRBJ1-1
size: few
DNA: TGTGCCAGCAGCTATTACGAGGGTACTGAAGCTTTCTTT
CDR3: CASSYYEGTEAFF

V: TRBV7-2
D: TRBD1
J: TRBJ2-7
size: .
DNA: TGTGCCAGCAGCCGGGACAGGGATCTCTACGAGCAGTACTTC
CDR3: CASSRDRDLYEQYF